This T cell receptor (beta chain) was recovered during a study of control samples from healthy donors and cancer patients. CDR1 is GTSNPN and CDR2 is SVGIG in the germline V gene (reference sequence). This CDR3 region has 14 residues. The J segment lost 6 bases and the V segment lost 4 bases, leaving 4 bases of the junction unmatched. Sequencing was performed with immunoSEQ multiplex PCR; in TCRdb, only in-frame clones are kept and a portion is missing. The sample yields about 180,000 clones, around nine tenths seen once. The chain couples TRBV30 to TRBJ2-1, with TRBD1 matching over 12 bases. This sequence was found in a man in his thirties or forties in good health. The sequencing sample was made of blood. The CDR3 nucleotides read TGTGCCTGGAAGGGGACAGGGGGCAGCAATGAGCAGTTCTTC. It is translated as CAWKGTGGSNEQFF. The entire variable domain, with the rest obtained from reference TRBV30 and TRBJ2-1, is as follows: SQTIHQWPATLVQPVGSPLSLECTVEGTSNPNLYWYRQAAGRGLQLLFYSVGIGQISSEVPQNLSASRPQDRQFILSSKKLLLSDSGFYLCAWKGTGGSNEQFFGPGTRLTVL.